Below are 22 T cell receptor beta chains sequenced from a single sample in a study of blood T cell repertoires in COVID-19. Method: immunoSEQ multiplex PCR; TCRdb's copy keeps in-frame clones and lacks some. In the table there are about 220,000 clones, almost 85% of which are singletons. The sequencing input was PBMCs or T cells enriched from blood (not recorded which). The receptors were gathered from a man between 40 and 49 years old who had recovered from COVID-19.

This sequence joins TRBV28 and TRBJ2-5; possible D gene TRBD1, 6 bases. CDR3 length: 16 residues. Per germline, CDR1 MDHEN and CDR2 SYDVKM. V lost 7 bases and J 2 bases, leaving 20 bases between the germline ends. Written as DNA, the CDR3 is TGTGCCAGCACCAGCGACACAGGGAGAGAACAAGAGACCCAGTACTTC. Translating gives CASTSDTGREQETQYF.

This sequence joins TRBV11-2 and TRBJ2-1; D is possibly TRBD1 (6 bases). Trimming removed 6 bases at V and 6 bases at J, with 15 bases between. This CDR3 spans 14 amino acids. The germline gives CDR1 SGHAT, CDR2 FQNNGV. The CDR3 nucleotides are TGTGCCAGCAGTACCTTCCTCAGGGGCAATGAGCAGTTCTTC. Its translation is CASSTFLRGNEQFF.

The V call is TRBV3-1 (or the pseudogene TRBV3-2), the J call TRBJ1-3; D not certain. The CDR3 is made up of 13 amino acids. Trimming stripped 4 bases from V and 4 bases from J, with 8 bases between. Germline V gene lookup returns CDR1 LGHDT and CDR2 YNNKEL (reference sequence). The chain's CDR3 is CASSRDLGNTIYF. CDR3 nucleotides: TGTGCCAGCAGCCGAGACTTGGGAAACACCATATATTTT.

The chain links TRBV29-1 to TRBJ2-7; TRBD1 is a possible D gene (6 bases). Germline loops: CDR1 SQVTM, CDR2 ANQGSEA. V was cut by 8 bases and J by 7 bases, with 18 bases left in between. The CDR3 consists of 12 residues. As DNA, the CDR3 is TGCAGCTCCCGCTTGGCACAGGGAGAGCAGTACTTC. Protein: CSSRLAQGEQYF.

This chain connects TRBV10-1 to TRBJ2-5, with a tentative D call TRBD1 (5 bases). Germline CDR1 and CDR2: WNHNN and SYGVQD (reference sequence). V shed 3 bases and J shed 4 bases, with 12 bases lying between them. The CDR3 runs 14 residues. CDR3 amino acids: CASSDSRVGETQYF. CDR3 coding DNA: TGCGCCAGCAGTGACTCCAGGGTGGGAGAGACCCAGTACTTC.

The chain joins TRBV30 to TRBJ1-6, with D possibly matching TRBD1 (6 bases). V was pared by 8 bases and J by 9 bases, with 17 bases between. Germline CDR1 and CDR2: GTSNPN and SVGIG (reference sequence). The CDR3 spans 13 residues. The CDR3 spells CAAKQGLTSPLHF. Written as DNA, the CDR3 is TGTGCCGCTAAACAGGGTTTAACTTCACCCCTCCACTTT.

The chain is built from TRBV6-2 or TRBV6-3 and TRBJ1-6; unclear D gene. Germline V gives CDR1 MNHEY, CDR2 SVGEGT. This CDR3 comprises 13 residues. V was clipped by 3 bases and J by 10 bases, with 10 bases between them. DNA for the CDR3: TGTGCCAGCAGTTATGTATCCAGATCACCCCTCCACTTT. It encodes CASSYVSRSPLHF.

CDR3: CAWSGGLGGAYNEQFF. The CDR3 DNA reads TGTGCCTGGAGTGGGGGGTTAGGGGGAGCCTACAATGAGCAGTTCTTC. The gene calls are TRBV30 and TRBJ2-1, with D perhaps TRBD1 (6 bases). Germline assignment: CDR1 GTSNPN and CDR2 SVGIG (reference sequence). V shed 1 base and J shed 2 bases, with 15 bases lying between them. This CDR3 has 16 residues.

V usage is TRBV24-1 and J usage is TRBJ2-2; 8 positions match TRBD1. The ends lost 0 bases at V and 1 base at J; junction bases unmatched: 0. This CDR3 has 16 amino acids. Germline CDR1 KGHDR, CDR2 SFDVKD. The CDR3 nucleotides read TGTGCCACCAGTGATTTGGACAGGGGGAACACCGGGGAGCTGTTTTTT. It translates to CATSDLDRGNTGELFF.

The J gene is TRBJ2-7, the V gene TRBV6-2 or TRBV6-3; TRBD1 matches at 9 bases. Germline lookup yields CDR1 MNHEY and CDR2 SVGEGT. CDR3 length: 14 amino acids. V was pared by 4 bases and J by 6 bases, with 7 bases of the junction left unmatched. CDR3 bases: TGTGCCAGCAGTTCCGGGACAGGGCTACTCGAGCAGTACTTC. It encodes CASSSGTGLLEQYF.

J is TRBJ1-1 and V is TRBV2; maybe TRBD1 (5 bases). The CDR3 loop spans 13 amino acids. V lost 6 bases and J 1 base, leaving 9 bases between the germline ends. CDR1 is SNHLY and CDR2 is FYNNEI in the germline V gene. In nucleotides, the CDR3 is TGTGCCAGCAGGTATACAGGGAACACTGAAGCTTTCTTT. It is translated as CASRYTGNTEAFF.

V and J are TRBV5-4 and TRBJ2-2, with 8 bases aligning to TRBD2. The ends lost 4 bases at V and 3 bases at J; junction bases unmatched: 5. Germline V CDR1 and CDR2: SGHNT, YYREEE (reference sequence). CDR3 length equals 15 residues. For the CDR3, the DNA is TGTGCCAGCAGCCTGCCGACTAGCGACACCGGGGAGCTGTTTTTT. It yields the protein CASSLPTSDTGELFF.

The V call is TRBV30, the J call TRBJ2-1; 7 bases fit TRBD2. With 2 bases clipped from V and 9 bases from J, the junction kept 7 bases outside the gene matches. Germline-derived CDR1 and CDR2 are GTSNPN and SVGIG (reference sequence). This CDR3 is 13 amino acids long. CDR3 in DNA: TGTGCCTGGAGTAGCGGGGACGGTCTTGAGCAGTTCTTC. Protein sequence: CAWSSGDGLEQFF.

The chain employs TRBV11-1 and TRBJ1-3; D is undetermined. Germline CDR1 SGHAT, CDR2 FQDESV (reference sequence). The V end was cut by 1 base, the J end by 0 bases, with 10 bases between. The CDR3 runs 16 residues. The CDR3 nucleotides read TGTGCCAGCAGCTTAGTGGGCCTCTCCTCTGGAAACACCATATATTTT. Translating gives CASSLVGLSSGNTIYF.

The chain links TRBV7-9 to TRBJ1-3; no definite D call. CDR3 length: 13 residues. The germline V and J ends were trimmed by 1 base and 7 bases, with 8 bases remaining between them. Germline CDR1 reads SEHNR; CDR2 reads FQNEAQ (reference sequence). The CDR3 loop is CASSLDLANTIYF. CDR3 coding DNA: TGTGCCAGCAGCTTAGATCTCGCGAACACCATATATTTT.

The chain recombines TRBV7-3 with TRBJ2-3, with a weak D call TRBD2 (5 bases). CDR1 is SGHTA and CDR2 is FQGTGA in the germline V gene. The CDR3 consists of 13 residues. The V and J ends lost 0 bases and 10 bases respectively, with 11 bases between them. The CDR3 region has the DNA TGTGCCAGCAGCTTAACGTTCGAGGGCCCGCAGTATTTT. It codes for CASSLTFEGPQYF.

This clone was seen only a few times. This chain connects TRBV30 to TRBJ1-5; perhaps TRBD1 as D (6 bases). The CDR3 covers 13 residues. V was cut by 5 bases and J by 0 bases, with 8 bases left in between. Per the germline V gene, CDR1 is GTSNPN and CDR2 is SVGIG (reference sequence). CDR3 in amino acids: CAWGQNSNQPQHF. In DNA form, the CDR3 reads TGTGCCTGGGGACAGAATAGCAATCAGCCCCAGCATTTT. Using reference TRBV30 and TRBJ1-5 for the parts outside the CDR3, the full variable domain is SQTIHQWPATLVQPVGSPLSLECTVEGTSNPNLYWYRQAAGRGLQLLFYSVGIGQISSEVPQNLSASRPQDRQFILSSKKLLLSDSGFYLCAWGQNSNQPQHFGDGTRLSIL.

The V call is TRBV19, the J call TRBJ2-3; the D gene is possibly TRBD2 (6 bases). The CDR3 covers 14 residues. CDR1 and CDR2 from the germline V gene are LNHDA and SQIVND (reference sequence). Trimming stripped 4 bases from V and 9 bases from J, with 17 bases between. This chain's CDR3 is CASSTRVGGDTQYF. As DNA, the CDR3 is TGTGCCAGTAGTACCCGGGTCGGCGGGGACACGCAGTATTTT.

The CDR3 region has the DNA TGTGCCTGGAGTAAGGGGTCCAACCGAAATCAGCCCCAGCATTTT. It specifies CAWSKGSNRNQPQHF. The rearrangement uses TRBV30 and TRBJ1-5; a weak D match, TRBD1 (5 bases). The V end was cut by 2 bases, the J end by 4 bases, with 15 bases between. The germline V gene encodes CDR1 GTSNPN and CDR2 SVGIG (reference sequence). The CDR3 runs to 15 residues.

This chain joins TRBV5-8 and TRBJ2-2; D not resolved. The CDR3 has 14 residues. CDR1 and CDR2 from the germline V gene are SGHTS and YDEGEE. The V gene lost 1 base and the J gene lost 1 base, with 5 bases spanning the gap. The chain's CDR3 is CASSLSQNTGELFF. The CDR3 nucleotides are TGTGCCAGCAGCTTGAGCCAGAACACCGGGGAGCTGTTTTTT.

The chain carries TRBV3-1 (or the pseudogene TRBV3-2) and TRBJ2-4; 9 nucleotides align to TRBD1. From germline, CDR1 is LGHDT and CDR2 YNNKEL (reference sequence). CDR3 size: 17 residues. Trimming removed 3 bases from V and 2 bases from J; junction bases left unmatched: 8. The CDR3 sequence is CASSQMGQGGSKNIQYF. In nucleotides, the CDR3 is TGTGCCAGCAGCCAGATGGGACAGGGAGGATCCAAAAACATTCAGTACTTC.

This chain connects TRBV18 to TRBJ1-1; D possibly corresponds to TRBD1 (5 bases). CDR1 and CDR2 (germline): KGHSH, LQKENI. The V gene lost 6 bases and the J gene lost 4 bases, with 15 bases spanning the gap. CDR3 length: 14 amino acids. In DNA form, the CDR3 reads TGTGCCAGCTCGTTCGGCGGGGGGTTCACTGAAGCTTTCTTT. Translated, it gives CASSFGGGFTEAFF.